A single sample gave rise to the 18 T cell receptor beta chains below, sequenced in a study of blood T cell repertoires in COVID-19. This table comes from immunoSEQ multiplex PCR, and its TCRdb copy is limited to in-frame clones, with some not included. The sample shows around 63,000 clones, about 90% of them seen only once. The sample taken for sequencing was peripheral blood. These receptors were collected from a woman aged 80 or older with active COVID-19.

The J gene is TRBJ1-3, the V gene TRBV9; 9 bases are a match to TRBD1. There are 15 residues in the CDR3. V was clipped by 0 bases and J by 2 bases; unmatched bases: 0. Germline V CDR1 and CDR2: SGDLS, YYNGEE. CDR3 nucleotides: TGTGCCAGCAGCGTAGGACAGGGGGCTGGAAACACCATATATTTT. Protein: CASSVGQGAGNTIYF.

The CDR3 nucleotides are TGTGCCAGCAGCCGCGGAGGGGGCGACTCCTACGAGCAGTACTTC. It encodes CASSRGGGDSYEQYF. The J gene is TRBJ2-7, the V gene TRBV6-5, with D maybe TRBD1 (7 bases). CDR1 and CDR2 from the germline V gene are MNHEY and SVGAGI. This CDR3 is 15 amino acids long. V lost 6 bases and J lost 0, with 15 bases in between.

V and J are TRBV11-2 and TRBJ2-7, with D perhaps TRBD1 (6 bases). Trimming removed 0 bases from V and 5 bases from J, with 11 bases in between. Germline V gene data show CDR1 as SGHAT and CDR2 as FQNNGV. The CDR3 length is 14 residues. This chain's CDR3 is CASSLERTADEQYF. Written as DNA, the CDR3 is TGTGCCAGCAGCTTAGAGAGGACAGCCGACGAGCAGTACTTC.

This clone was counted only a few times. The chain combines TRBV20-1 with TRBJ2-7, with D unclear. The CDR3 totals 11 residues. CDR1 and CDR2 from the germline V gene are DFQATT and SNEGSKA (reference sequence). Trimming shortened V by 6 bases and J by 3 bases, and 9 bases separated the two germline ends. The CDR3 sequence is CSANRFYEQYF. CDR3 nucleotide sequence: TGCAGTGCCAACAGATTCTACGAGCAGTACTTC.

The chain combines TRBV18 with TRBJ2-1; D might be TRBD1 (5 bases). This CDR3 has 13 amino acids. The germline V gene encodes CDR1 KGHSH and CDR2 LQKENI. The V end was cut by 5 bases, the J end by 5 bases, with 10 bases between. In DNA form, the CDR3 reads TGTGCCAGCTCAACAGACAGCAACAATGAGCAGTTCTTC. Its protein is CASSTDSNNEQFF.

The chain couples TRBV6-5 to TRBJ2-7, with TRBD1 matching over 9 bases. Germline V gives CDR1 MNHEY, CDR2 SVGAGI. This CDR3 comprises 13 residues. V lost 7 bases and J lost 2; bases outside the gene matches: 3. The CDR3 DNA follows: TGTGCCAGCAAGAGACAGGGGGCCTACGAGCAGTACTTC. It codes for CASKRQGAYEQYF.

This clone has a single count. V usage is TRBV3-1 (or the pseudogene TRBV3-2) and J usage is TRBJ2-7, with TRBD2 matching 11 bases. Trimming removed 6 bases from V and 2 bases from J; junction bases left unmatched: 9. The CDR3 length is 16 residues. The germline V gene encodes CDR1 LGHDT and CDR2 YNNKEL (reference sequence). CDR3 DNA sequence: TGTGCCAGCAGTCCAACCTTAGCGGGGGGGACCTACGAGCAGTACTTC. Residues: CASSPTLAGGTYEQYF.

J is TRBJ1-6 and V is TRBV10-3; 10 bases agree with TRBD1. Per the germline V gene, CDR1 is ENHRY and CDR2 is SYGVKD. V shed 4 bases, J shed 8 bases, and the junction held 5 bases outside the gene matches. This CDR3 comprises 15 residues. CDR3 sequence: CAISGGGTGDSPLHF. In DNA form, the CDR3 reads TGTGCCATCAGTGGAGGTGGGACAGGGGATTCACCCCTCCACTTT.

The CDR3 DNA follows: TGTGCCAGCAGCAGGGACAGGGGCGACTGCTCTGGAAACACCATATATTTT. Translation gives CASSRDRGDCSGNTIYF. This chain uses TRBV7-4 with TRBJ1-3; TRBD1 matches at 10 bases. The CDR3 has 17 amino acids. V gave up 5 bases and J gave up 0 bases; unmatched junction bases: 7. Germline CDR1 reads SGHVT; CDR2 reads SQSDAQ.

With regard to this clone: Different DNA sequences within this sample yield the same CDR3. The CDR3 DNA reads TGTGCCAGCAGTTCTAGCACAGATACGCAGTATTTT. Translated: CASSSSTDTQYF. The chain couples TRBV6-6 to TRBJ2-3; D gene ambiguous. V lost 4 bases to trimming and J lost 0 bases, with 2 bases between them. The germline CDR1 and CDR2 sequences are MNHNY and SVGAGI (reference sequence). There are 12 residues in the CDR3.

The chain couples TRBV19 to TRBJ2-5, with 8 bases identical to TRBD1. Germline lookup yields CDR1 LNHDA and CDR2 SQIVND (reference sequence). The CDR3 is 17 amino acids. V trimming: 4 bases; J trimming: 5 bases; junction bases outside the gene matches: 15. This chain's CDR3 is CASSRETGQGALETQYF. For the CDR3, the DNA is TGTGCCAGTAGTAGGGAAACTGGGCAGGGGGCGTTGGAGACCCAGTACTTC.

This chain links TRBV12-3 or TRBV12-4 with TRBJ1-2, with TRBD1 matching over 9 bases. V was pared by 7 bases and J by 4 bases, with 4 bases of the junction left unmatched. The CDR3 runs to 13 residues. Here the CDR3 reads CASTEDRGYGYTF. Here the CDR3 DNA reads TGTGCCAGCACCGAGGACAGGGGCTATGGCTACACCTTC.

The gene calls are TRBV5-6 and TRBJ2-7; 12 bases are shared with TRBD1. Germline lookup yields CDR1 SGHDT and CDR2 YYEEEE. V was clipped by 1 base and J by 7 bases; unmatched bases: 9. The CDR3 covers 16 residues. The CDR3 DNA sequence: TGTGCCAGCAGCTTGATCTGGGGGACAGGGGGCGCTGAGCAGTACTTC. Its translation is CASSLIWGTGGAEQYF. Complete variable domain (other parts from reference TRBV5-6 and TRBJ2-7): DAGVTQSPTHLIKTRGQQVTLRCSPKSGHDTVSWYQQALGQGPQFIFQYYEEEERQRGNFPDRFSGHQFPNYSSELNVNALLLGDSALYLCASSLIWGTGGAEQYFGPGTRLTVT.

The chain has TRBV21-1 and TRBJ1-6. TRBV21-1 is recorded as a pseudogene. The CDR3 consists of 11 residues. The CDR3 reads CATYHNSPLHF. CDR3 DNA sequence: TGTGCCACCTATCATAATTCACCCCTCCACTTT.

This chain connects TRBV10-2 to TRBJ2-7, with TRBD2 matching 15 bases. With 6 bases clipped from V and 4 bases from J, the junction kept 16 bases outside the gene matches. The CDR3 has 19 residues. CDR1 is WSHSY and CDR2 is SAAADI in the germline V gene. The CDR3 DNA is TGCGCCAGCAGGGGAACCCCCGGGACTAGCGGGGGGCAATTGTACGAGCAGTACTTC. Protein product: CASRGTPGTSGGQLYEQYF.

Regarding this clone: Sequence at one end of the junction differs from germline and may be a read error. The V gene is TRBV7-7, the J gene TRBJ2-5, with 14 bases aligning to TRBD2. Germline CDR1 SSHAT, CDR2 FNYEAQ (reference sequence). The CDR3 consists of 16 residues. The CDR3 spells CASSLSTSGGALTQYF. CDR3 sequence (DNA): TGTGCTAGCAGCTTATCGACTAGCGGGGGGGCTCTGACCCAGTACTTC.

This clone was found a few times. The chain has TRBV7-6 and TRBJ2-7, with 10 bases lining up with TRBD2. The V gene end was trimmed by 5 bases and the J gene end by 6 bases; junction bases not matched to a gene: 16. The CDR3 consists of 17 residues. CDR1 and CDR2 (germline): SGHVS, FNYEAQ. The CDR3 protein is CASSPDDSGGSRGEQYF. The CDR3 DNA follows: TGTGCCAGCAGCCCCGATGATAGCGGGGGGTCCCGAGGCGAGCAGTACTTC.

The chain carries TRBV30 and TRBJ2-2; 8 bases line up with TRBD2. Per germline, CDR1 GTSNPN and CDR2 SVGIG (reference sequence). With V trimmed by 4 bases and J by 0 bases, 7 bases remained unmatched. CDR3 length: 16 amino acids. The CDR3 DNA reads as TGTGCCTGGAATATGTGGCGGGGGGCGAACACCGGGGAGCTGTTTTTT. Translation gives CAWNMWRGANTGELFF. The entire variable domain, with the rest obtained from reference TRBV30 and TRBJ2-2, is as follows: SQTIHQWPATLVQPVGSPLSLECTVEGTSNPNLYWYRQAAGRGLQLLFYSVGIGQISSEVPQNLSASRPQDRQFILSSKKLLLSDSGFYLCAWNMWRGANTGELFFGEGSRLTVL.